The sequence of this TCR beta chain was determined in a study of T cells in Graves' hyperthyroidism and ophthalmopathy. Amplified TCR beta CDR3 regions came from RNA transcripts. With the HTBI primer set, the TCR CDR3 went through a first round of RT-PCR. TCRdb processed the multiplex PCR reads anew with MiXCR; each CDR3 protein has one entry. The sample yields some 600,000 distinct CDR3 sequences, just over 45% seen once. In its sample, this clonotype was seen a few times. The CDR3 runs to 14 residues. The ends were cut back, 5 bases at V and 4 bases at J, with 14 bases in the middle. Germline V gene sequence: CDR1 SEHNR, CDR2 FQNEAQ (reference sequence). For Graves' hyperthyroidism to be stable, ophthalmopathy could not progress within 18 months. With a duration under 2 months, the hyperthyroidism was newly diagnosed in patients aged 18 to 65.

The sequencing input was peripheral blood or thyroid tissue (not recorded which). The chain recombines TRBV7-9 with TRBJ1-1; D is unclear. The TCR sequence derives from a woman between 18 and 30 years old with Graves' hyperthyroidism. The DNA for the CDR3 is TGTGCCAGCAGCGCGGGCCTCGGCAGCACTGAAGCTTTCTTT. It codes for CASSAGLGSTEAFF.